This entry lists 27 T cell receptor beta chains sequenced from one sample in a study of post-analysis software for immune sequencing data. General study findings and limits: Patients showed TRBV5-6, TRBV5-1 and TRBV20-1 among four to six TRBV segments more frequent than in controls.

Prepared libraries of TCR beta cDNA carried unique molecular identifiers. Via MiXCR, TCRdb re-called the PCR reads, giving one row per CDR3 protein. The sample comprises roughly 600,000 distinct CDR3 sequences, roughly 45% of which are singletons, and roughly 1.7% rests with the top ten. Their target antigens are unknown. Sequenced sample: blood. The receptors shown here come from a girl aged 5-17 years with multiple sclerosis.

This clonotype appeared a few times. The chain links TRBV11-2 to TRBJ2-1; TRBD2 matches 7 bases. The germline CDR1 and CDR2 sequences are SGHAT and FQNNGV. The CDR3 is 14 residues long. V trimming: 3 bases; J trimming: 8 bases; junction bases outside the gene matches: 7. The CDR3 DNA is TGTGCCAGCAGCTTCCGGGGGGTCGGGGATGAGCAGTTCTTC. It yields the protein CASSFRGVGDEQFF.

This clonotype came up a few times. Germline and junction disagree at one end, which may indicate a read error. V gene TRBV7-7 combines with J gene TRBJ2-1, with D uncertain. The CDR3 sequence is 13 residues long. Looked up from germline, CDR1 is SSHAT and CDR2 is FNYEAQ (reference sequence). This chain's CDR3 is CASSPHLVFEQFF. CDR3 in DNA: TGTGCTAGCAGCCCCCACCTAGTTTTTGAGCAGTTCTTC. The whole variable domain, filled in from reference TRBV7-7 and TRBJ2-1, reads GAGVSQSPRYKVTKRGQDVTLRCDPISSHATLYWYQQALGQGPEFLTYFNYEAQPDKSGLPSDRFSAERPEGSISTLTIQRTEQRDSAMYRCASSPHLVFEQFFGPGTRLTVL.

V is TRBV9 and J is TRBJ1-6, with TRBD1 matching over 8 bases. Germline V gene lookup returns CDR1 SGDLS and CDR2 YYNGEE. V was pared by 3 bases and J by 7 bases, with 9 bases of the junction left unmatched. The CDR3 runs to 16 residues. The CDR3 DNA is TGTGCCAGCAGCGGACCGGGACAGGCCTCCAATTCACCCCTCCACTTT. Protein: CASSGPGQASNSPLHF.

This clonotype was counted only a few times. The chain carries TRBV5-1 and TRBJ2-7, with a weak D call TRBD2 (5 bases). Germline V gene data show CDR1 as SGHRS and CDR2 as YFSETQ. Trimming took off 4 bases at V and 3 bases at J, with 14 bases between the two ends. The CDR3 is 14 amino acids. The CDR3 protein is CASSAKRDVYEQYF. CDR3 DNA: TGCGCCAGCAGCGCGAAACGGGATGTCTACGAGCAGTACTTC.

Only a few counts were recorded for this clonotype. V usage is TRBV10-3 and J usage is TRBJ2-7; 9 nucleotides line up with TRBD1. V shed 10 bases and J 1 base; nucleotides not matched to a gene: 8. The CDR3 spans 14 residues. The germline CDR1 and CDR2 sequences are ENHRY and SYGVKD. The DNA of the CDR3 is TGTGCCACCGGTCGGGACAGGGTATCCTACGAGCAGTACTTC. This codes for CATGRDRVSYEQYF.

This clonotype was recorded many times. The chain employs TRBV20-1 and TRBJ2-5; 8 nucleotides line up with TRBD2. The CDR3 totals 16 residues. After removal of 0 bases from V and 7 bases from J, the junction contained 13 bases not matched to a gene. Germline assignment: CDR1 DFQATT and CDR2 SNEGSKA (reference sequence). This chain's CDR3 is CSARDASGSIGGTQYF. Here the CDR3 DNA reads TGCAGTGCTAGAGATGCTAGCGGGTCAATTGGGGGGACCCAGTACTTC.

This chain links TRBV7-2 with TRBJ1-1; D unresolved. Looked up from germline, CDR1 is SGHTA and CDR2 is FQGNSA. Trimming removed 5 bases at V and 1 base at J, with 14 bases between. CDR3 length: 15 residues. CDR3 coding DNA: TGTGCCAGCAGCATGGATTGGGTTAGGAACACTGAAGCTTTCTTT. This sequence encodes CASSMDWVRNTEAFF.

The genes are TRBV24-1 and TRBJ2-5; 11 bases agree with TRBD2. V trimming: 0 bases; J trimming: 5 bases; junction bases outside the gene matches: 4. The CDR3 length is 16 residues. Germline V gives CDR1 KGHDR, CDR2 SFDVKD. In nucleotides, the CDR3 is TGTGCCACCAGTGATTTGACTAGCGGGAGTGAGGAGACCCAGTACTTC. Residues: CATSDLTSGSEETQYF.

Many counts were recorded for this clonotype. Being one base from a much bigger clone, this may be a read error. The V gene is TRBV6-5, the J gene TRBJ2-5; 9 bases agree with TRBD1. Germline V gene lookup returns CDR1 MNHEY and CDR2 SVGAGI. The CDR3 contains 16 residues. V lost 5 bases to trimming and J lost 6 bases; unmatched junction nucleotides: 13. CDR3 sequence (DNA): TGTGCCAGCAGTCCTGGGTGTCGGACAGGGGTCAAGACCCAGTACTTC. Residues: CASSPGCRTGVKTQYF.

J is TRBJ2-1 and V is TRBV29-1; perhaps D is TRBD1 or TRBD2 (5 bases each). This CDR3 has 16 amino acids. V was pared by 0 bases and J by 4 bases, with 16 bases between. Germline V CDR1 and CDR2: SQVTM, ANQGSEA. The CDR3: CSVEDLGTPDYNEQFF. The CDR3 nucleotides are TGCAGCGTTGAAGATCTAGGGACCCCTGATTACAATGAGCAGTTCTTC.

This sequence joins TRBV7-2 and TRBJ2-4; no clear D. CDR1 and CDR2 (germline): SGHTA, FQGNSA. Deletions cut 1 base from V and 2 bases from J, with 3 bases between. This CDR3 is built from 13 residues. The CDR3 here is CASSLGSKNIQYF. The CDR3 DNA sequence: TGTGCCAGCAGCTTAGGGTCCAAAAACATTCAGTACTTC.

V gene TRBV25-1 combines with J gene TRBJ2-3; 9 bases agree with TRBD1. Trimming cost V 5 bases and J 2 bases; bases outside gene matches: 8. Germline assignment: CDR1 MGHDK and CDR2 SYGVNS. The CDR3 consists of 16 residues. The CDR3 loop reads CASSYNRGRVTDTQYF. Here the CDR3 DNA reads TGTGCCAGCAGTTACAACAGGGGGCGAGTCACAGATACGCAGTATTTT. Using reference TRBV25-1 and TRBJ2-3 for the parts outside the CDR3, the full variable domain is EADIYQTPRYLVIGTGKKITLECSQTMGHDKMYWYQQDPGMELHLIHYSYGVNSTEKGDLSSESTVSRIRTEHFPLTLESARPSHTSQYLCASSYNRGRVTDTQYFGPGTRLTVL.

The CDR3 spells CASSLQDLSNEKLFF. DNA for the CDR3: TGTGCCAGCAGTCTTCAGGACCTTAGTAATGAAAAACTGTTTTTT. V gene TRBV12-3 or TRBV12-4 combines with J gene TRBJ1-4, with unresolved D. The CDR3 has 15 residues. Trimming took 5 bases from V and 4 from J, leaving 14 bases between them.

This rearrangement joins TRBV4-1 to TRBJ2-3; D is possibly TRBD2 (5 bases). The CDR3 sequence is 15 residues long. Trimming shortened V by 3 bases and J by 0 bases, and 10 bases separated the two germline ends. CDR1 is MGHRA and CDR2 is YSYEKL in the germline V gene. CDR3 DNA sequence: TGCGCCAGCAGCCAGCCCGGGGTCAGCACAGATACGCAGTATTTT. Amino acid sequence: CASSQPGVSTDTQYF.

This CDR3 reads CASTRASYEQYF. As DNA, the CDR3 is TGTGCCAGCACACGGGCCTCCTACGAGCAGTACTTC. The chain joins TRBV6-2 or TRBV6-3 to TRBJ2-5; no reliable D call. The J call may be incorrect, as the DNA end agrees better with TRBJ2-7. The CDR3 loop spans 12 amino acids. Germline V lookup: CDR1 MNHEY, CDR2 SVGEGT.

The rearrangement joins TRBV15 to TRBJ2-7; D possibly corresponds to TRBD2 (6 bases). The V end was cut by 4 bases, the J end by 5 bases, with 9 bases between. CDR3 length equals 12 residues. Germline CDR1 and CDR2: LNHNV and YYDKDF (reference sequence). CDR3 loop: CATSIGGNEQYF. CDR3 coding DNA: TGTGCCACCAGCATCGGGGGAAACGAGCAGTACTTC.

V and J are TRBV13 and TRBJ1-1, with D possibly matching TRBD1 (5 bases). Trimming shortened V by 6 bases and J by 2 bases, and 10 bases separated the two germline ends. The germline V gene has CDR1 PRHDT and CDR2 FYEKMQ (reference sequence). This CDR3 contains 13 residues. CDR3 nucleotide sequence: TGTGCCAGCAGACCCGACAGAAACACTGAAGCTTTCTTT. Translated: CASRPDRNTEAFF.

CDR3 amino acids: CASSDHGAGVVEQYF. CDR3 in DNA: TGTGCCAGCAGTGACCACGGGGCAGGGGTTGTCGAGCAGTACTTC. The chain links TRBV2 to TRBJ2-7; possible D gene TRBD1, 6 bases. Per germline, CDR1 SNHLY and CDR2 FYNNEI. V lost 3 bases and J 6 bases, leaving 18 bases between the germline ends. The CDR3 runs to 15 residues. The variable domain in full, with the rest retrieved from reference TRBV2 and TRBJ2-7, is EPEVTQTPSHQVTQMGQEVILRCVPISNHLYFYWYRQILGQKVEFLVSFYNNEISEKSEIFDDQFSVERPDGSNFTLKIRSTKLEDSAMYFCASSDHGAGVVEQYFGPGTRLTVT.

The V call is TRBV5-1, the J call TRBJ1-2; a possible D gene is TRBD1 (5 bases). The CDR3 spans 13 residues. Trimming cost V 1 base and J 6 bases, with 10 bases left between them. The germline V gene has CDR1 SGHRS and CDR2 YFSETQ. The CDR3 protein is CASSLQGTDGYTF. For the CDR3, the DNA is TGCGCCAGCAGCTTGCAAGGGACGGATGGCTACACCTTC.

This clonotype was detected a few times. The rearrangement uses TRBV12-3 or TRBV12-4 and TRBJ2-1; 7 nucleotides align to TRBD2. With 5 bases clipped from V and 8 bases from J, the junction kept 15 bases outside the gene matches. The length of the CDR3 is 16 residues. The CDR3 here is CASSLTSWEGLDEQFF. CDR3 DNA: TGTGCCAGCAGTCTTACTAGCTGGGAGGGCCTGGATGAGCAGTTCTTC.

This clonotype was seen only a few times. The chain uses TRBV4-2 and TRBJ2-5, with TRBD2 identical over 9 bases. The CDR3 runs to 16 residues. The ends lost 1 base at V and 3 bases at J; junction bases unmatched: 6. Germline V gives CDR1 LGHNA, CDR2 YNFKEQ. CDR3 sequence: CASSQGLSGGEETQYF. The CDR3 region has the DNA TGTGCCAGCAGCCAAGGTCTTAGCGGGGGCGAAGAGACCCAGTACTTC.

The chain has TRBV24-1 and TRBJ1-2; D remains unclear. CDR3 length: 14 amino acids. CDR1 is KGHDR and CDR2 is SFDVKD in the germline V gene. V was pared by 5 bases and J by 3 bases, with 12 bases between. This chain's CDR3 is CATSVPGKDYGYTF. CDR3 coding DNA: TGTGCCACCAGTGTGCCCGGGAAGGACTATGGCTACACCTTC.

The V and J genes are TRBV12-3 or TRBV12-4 and TRBJ2-7, with D uncertain. V was shortened by 5 bases and J by 6 bases, with 11 bases between the two germline ends. The CDR3 loop spans 12 amino acids. The CDR3, as DNA: TGTGCCAGCAGTCCCACACGACGCGAGCAGTACTTC. Amino acid sequence: CASSPTRREQYF.

CDR3 sequence reads: CASSLSGQGTIYGYTF. The CDR3, as DNA: TGCGCCAGCAGCTTGTCGGGACAGGGGACTATATATGGCTACACCTTC. This rearrangement joins TRBV5-1 to TRBJ1-2; 10 bases agree with TRBD1. V gave up 1 base and J gave up 5 bases; unmatched junction bases: 8. Looked up from germline, CDR1 is SGHRS and CDR2 is YFSETQ. The CDR3 has 16 residues.

The genes are TRBV20-1 and TRBJ1-2; D unresolved. The CDR3 extends over 12 amino acids. The germline gives CDR1 DFQATT, CDR2 SNEGSKA (reference sequence). The V and J ends lost 3 bases and 5 bases respectively, with 10 bases between them. CDR3 amino acids: CSASDSFYGYTF. CDR3 nucleotide sequence: TGCAGTGCTAGTGACTCTTTTTATGGCTACACCTTC.

This clonotype was seen more than once but under ten times. The V gene is TRBV4-1, the J gene TRBJ2-3, with 10 bases aligning to TRBD1. The CDR3 contains 17 residues. The V and J ends lost 2 bases and 6 bases, in that order; junction bases with no gene match: 11. Germline CDR1 is MGHRA and CDR2 is YSYEKL. CDR3 protein: CASSQPGGDRGSDTQYF. DNA for the CDR3: TGCGCCAGCAGCCAACCCGGAGGGGACAGGGGATCCGATACGCAGTATTTT.

The V and J genes are TRBV4-1 and TRBJ2-7; TRBD2 agrees at 7 bases. The CDR3 runs to 14 residues. The junction had 1 base not matched to a gene; V was cut back by 0 bases and J by 2 bases. Germline V lookup: CDR1 MGHRA, CDR2 YSYEKL. The CDR3 region has the DNA TGCGCCAGCAGCCAAGACCGGGGGGCCTACGAGCAGTACTTC. Its protein product is CASSQDRGAYEQYF.